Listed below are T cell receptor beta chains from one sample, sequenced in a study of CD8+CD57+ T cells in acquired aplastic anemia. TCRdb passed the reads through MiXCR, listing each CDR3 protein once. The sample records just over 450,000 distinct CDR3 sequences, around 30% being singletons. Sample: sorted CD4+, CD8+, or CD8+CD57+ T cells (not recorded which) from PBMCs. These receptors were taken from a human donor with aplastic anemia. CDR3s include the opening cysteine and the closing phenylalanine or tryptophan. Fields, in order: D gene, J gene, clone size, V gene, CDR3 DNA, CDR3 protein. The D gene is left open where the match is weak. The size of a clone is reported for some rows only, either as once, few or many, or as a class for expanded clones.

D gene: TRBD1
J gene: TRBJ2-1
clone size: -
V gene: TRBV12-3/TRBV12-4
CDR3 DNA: TGTGCCAGCAGTTTAGGGACAGGGTCCTACGAGCAGTTCTTC
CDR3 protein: CASSLGTGSYEQFF

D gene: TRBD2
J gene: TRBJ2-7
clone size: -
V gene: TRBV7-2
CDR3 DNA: TGTGCCAGCAGCTTGGTAACTAGCGGGGACGAGCAGTACTTC
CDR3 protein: CASSLVTSGDEQYF

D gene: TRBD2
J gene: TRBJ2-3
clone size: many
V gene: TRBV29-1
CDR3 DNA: TGCAGCGTTGAAGTCCTAGCGGGAGTAGCAGATACGCAGTATTTT
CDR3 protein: CSVEVLAGVADTQYF

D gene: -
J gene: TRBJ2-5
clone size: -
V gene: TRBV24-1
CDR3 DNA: TGTGCCACCAGTGATTCAGGGACGGAAGAGACCCAGTACTTC
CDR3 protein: CATSDSGTEETQYF

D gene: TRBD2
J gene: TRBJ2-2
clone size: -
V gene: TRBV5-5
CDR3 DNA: TGTGCCAGCAGCTTGGTGCGGGGGGCCACCGGGGAGCTGTCTTTT
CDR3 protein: CASSLVRGATGELSF

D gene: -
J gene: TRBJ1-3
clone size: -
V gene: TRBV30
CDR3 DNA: TGTGCCTGGGGGCGGGACTACTCTGGAAACACCATATATTTT
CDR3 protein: CAWGRDYSGNTIYF

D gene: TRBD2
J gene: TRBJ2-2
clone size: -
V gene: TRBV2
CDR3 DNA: TGTGCCAGCAGTGAAATGGGACTAGCGAACACCGGGGAGCTGTTTTTT
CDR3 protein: CASSEMGLANTGELFF

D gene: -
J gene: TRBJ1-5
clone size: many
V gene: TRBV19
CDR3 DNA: TGTGCCAGTAGTATGGCTACAGTTAGCAATCAGCCCCAGCATTTT
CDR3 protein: CASSMATVSNQPQHF

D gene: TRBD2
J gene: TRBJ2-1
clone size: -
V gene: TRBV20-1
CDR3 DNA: TGCAGTGCTAGCACTTGGCTAGCGGGAGCGGAGCAGTTCTTC
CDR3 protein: CSASTWLAGAEQFF

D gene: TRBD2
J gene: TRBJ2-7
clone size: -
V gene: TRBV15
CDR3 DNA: TGTGCCACCAGCAGGGGGGGACTAGCGGGAGGGTCCTACGAGCAGTGCTTC
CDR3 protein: CATSRGGLAGGSYEQCF

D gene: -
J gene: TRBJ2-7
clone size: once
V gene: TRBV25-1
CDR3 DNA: TGTGCCAGCACCACCAGTTCTAGAACCGAGCAGTACTTC
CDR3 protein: CASTTSSRTEQYF

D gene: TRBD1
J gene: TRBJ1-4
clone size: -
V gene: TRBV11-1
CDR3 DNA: TGTGCCAGCAGCTTGGGAGACAGGGGCCTGAGGGAAAAACTGTTTTTT
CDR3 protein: CASSLGDRGLREKLFF

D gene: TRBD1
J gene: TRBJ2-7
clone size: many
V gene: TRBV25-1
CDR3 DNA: TGTGCCAGCAGTGAAGGGACAGGGGTCATCCACGAGCAGTACTTC
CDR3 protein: CASSEGTGVIHEQYF

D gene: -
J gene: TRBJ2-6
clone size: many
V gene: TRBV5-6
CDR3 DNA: TGTGCCAGCAGCTTGGCCGATGCACCGGGGGCTTTC
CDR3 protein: CASSLADAPGAF

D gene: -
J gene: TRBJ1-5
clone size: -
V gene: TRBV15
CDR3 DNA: TGTGCCACCAGCAGACAGGGAAATCAGCCCCAGCATTTT
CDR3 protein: CATSRQGNQPQHF

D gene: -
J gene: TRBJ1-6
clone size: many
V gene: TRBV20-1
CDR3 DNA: TGCAGTGCTAGGACAGAAAATAATTCACCCCTCCACTTT
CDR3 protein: CSARTENNSPLHF

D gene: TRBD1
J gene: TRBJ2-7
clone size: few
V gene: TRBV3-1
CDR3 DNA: TGTGCCAGCAGCTCAAGGGGAGGAGACAGGGGGACCGAGCAGTACTTC
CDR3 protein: CASSSRGGDRGTEQYF

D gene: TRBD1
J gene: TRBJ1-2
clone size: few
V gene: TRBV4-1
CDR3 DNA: TGCGCCAGCAGCCGACCGGACAGGGCTGGTGGCTACACCTTC
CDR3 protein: CASSRPDRAGGYTF

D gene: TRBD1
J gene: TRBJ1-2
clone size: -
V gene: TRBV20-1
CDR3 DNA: TGCAGTGCATATGGGACAGGGGACGTCTCGAGCTATGGCTACACCTTC
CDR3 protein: CSAYGTGDVSSYGYTF

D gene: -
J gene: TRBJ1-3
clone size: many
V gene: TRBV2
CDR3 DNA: TGTGCCAGCAGTTTGACAGGCGGAAACACCATATATTTT
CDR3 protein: CASSLTGGNTIYF

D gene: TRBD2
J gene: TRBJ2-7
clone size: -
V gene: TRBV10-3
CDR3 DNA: TGTGCCATCAGTGTGCTAGCGGACTACGAGCAGTACTTC
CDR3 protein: CAISVLADYEQYF

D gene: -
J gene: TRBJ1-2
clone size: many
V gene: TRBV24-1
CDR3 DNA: TGTGCCACCAGTGAGAGTGCAGGATCCTATGGCTACACCTTC
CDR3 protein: CATSESAGSYGYTF

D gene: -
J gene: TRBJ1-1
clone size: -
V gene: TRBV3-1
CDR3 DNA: TGTGCCAGCAGCCACCATACAGGGAAGAACACTGAAGCTTTCTTT
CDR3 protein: CASSHHTGKNTEAFF

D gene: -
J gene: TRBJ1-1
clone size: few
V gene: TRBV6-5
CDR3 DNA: TGTGCCAGCAGTTTCATCTTCGGGACAATGGAAGCTTTCTTT
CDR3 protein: CASSFIFGTMEAFF

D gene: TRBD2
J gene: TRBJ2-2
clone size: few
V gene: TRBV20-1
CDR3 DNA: TGCAGTGCTAGACCAGCGGGAGTGGGCACCGGGGAGCTGTTTTTT
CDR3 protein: CSARPAGVGTGELFF

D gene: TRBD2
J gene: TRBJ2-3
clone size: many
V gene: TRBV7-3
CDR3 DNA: TGTGCCAGCAGCCGGGACTACACAGATACGCAGTATTTT
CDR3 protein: CASSRDYTDTQYF

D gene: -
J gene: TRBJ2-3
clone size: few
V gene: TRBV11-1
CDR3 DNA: TGTGCCAGCAGCGGACAAAAGGATACGCAGTATTTT
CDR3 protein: CASSGQKDTQYF

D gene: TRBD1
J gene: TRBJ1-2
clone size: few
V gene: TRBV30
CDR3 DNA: TGTGCCGGGGGAGACAGGGAAGGAGGCTATGGCTACACCTTC
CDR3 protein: CAGGDREGGYGYTF

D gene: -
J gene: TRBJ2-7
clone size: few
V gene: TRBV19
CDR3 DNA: TGTGCCAGTAGTCCCCGAGAACAGACCTACGAGCAGTACTTC
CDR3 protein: CASSPREQTYEQYF

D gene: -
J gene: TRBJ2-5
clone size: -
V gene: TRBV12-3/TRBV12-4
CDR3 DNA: TGTGCCAGCAGTTTCCGGGTAGGGGAGACCCAGTACTTC
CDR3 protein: CASSFRVGETQYF

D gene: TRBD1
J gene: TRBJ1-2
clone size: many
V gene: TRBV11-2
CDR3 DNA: TGTGCCAGCAGCTCAGTGGGGGGTACAGGGGGTCACTATGGCTACACCTTC
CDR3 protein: CASSSVGGTGGHYGYTF

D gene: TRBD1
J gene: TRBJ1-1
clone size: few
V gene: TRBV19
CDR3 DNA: TGTGCCAGTAGACAGGGGGGCGGCACTGAAGCTTTCTTT
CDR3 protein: CASRQGGGTEAFF

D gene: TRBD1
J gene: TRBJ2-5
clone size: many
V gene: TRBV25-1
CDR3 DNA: TGTGCCAGCAGTGTACAGGGGGCTGAGACCCAGTACTTC
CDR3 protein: CASSVQGAETQYF

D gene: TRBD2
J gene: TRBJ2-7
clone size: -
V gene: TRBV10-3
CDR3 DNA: TGTGCCAGCAGTACTAGCGGGAGAATTGGCGAGCGGTACTTC
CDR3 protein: CASSTSGRIGERYF

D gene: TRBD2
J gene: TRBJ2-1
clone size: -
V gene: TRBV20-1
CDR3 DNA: TGCAGTGCTAGTCGGACTGTCGGGGGGACCTCCTACAATGAGCAGTTCTTC
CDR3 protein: CSASRTVGGTSYNEQFF

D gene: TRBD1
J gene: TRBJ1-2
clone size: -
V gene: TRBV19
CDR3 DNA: TGTGCCAGTAGTATCCATAGCAGACAGGGGGGAACCGGCTACACCTTC
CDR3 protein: CASSIHSRQGGTGYTF

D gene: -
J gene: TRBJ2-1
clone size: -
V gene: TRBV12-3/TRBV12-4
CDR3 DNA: TGTGCCAGCAGTTTAGAGCTTCTCGAGCAGTTCTTC
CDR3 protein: CASSLELLEQFF

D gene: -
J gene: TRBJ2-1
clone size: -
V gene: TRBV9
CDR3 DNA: TGTGCCAACAGCGTAGCTTCAGGGGTCTCCTACAATGAGCAGTTCTTC
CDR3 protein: CANSVASGVSYNEQFF

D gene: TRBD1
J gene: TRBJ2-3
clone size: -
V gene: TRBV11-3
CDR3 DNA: TGTGCCAGCAGCCTCCGGGACAGGGCAGATACGCAGTATTTT
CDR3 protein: CASSLRDRADTQYF

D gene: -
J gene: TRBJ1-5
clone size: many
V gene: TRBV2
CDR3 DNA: TGTGCCAGCAGTGTACGGGGCGGTAACAATCAGCCCCAGCATTTT
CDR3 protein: CASSVRGGNNQPQHF

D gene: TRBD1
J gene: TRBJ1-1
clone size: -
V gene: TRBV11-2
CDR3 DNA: TGTGCCAGCAGCATTACAGGGGTTATCGGGAACACTGAAGCTCTCTTT
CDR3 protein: CASSITGVIGNTEALF

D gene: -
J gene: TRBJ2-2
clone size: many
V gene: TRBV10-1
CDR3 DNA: TGCGCCAGCAGTGGACAGCTGAACACCGGGGAGCTGTTTTTT
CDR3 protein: CASSGQLNTGELFF

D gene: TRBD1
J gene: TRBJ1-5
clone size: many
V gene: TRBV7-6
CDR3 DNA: TGTGCCAGCAGCTTAGGGACAGGGCCCAGCAATCAGCCCCAGCATTTT
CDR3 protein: CASSLGTGPSNQPQHF

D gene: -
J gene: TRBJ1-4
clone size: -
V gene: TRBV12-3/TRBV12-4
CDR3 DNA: TGTGCCAGCAGTCTACAAGGGTTCGGGGAAAAACTGTTTTTT
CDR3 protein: CASSLQGFGEKLFF

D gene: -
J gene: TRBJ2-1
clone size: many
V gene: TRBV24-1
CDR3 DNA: TGTGCCACCAGTGCCGTGAGGGGAGGTTTAGATGAGCAGTTCTTC
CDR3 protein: CATSAVRGGLDEQFF

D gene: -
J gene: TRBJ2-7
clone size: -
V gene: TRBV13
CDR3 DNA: TGTGCCAGCAGCCCTTATGGGGGATCCTACGAGCAGTACTTC
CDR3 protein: CASSPYGGSYEQYF

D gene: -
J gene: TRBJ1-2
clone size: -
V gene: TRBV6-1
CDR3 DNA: TGTGCCAGCAGTGAAAGGGGAGGGACAAGTGGCTACACCTTC
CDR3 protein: CASSERGGTSGYTF

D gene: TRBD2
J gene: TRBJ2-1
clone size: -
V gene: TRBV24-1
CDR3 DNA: TGTGCCACCAGTGATGCCGGGACTAGCGGGAGCGGTGAGCAGTTCTTC
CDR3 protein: CATSDAGTSGSGEQFF

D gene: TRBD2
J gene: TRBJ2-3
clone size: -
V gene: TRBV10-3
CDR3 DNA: TGTGCCATCAGGAGACTAGCGGGAGGCGCAGATACGCAGTATTTT
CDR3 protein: CAIRRLAGGADTQYF

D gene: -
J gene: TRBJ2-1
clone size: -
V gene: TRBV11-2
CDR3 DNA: TGTGCCAGCAGCTTCGGGGGACCCTCCTACAATGAGCAGTTCTTC
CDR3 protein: CASSFGGPSYNEQFF

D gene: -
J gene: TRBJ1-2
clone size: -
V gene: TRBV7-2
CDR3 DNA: TGCGCCAGCAGCTCCGACGGCTACACCTTC
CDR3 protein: CASSSDGYTF

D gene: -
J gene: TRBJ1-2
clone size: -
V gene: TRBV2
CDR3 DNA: TGTGCCAGCAGTGAATCAGGTGGCTACACCTTC
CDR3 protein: CASSESGGYTF

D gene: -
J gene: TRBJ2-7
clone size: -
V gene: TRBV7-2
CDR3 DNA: TGTGCCAGCAGCTCCCCCCGGCCATACGAGCAGTACTTC
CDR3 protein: CASSSPRPYEQYF

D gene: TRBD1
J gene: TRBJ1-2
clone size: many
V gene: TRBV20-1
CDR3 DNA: TGCAGTGCTGGGGGGAGGACAGGGAGGGATCGAGGAGGCTACACCTTC
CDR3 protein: CSAGGRTGRDRGGYTF